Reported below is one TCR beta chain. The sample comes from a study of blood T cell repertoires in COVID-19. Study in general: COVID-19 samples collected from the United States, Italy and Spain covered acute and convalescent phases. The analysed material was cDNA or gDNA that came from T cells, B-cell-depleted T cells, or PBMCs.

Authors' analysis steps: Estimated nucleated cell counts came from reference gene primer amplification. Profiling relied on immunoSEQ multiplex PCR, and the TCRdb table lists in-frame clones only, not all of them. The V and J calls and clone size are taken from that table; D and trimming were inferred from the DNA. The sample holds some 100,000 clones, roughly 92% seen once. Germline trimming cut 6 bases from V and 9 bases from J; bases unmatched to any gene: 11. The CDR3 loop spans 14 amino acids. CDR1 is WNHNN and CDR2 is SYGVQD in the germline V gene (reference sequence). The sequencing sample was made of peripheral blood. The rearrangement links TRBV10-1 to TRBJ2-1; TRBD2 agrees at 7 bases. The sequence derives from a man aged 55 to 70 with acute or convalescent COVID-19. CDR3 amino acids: CASSRLAGNGEQFF. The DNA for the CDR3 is TGCGCCAGCAGCCGACTAGCCGGTAATGGTGAGCAGTTCTTC.